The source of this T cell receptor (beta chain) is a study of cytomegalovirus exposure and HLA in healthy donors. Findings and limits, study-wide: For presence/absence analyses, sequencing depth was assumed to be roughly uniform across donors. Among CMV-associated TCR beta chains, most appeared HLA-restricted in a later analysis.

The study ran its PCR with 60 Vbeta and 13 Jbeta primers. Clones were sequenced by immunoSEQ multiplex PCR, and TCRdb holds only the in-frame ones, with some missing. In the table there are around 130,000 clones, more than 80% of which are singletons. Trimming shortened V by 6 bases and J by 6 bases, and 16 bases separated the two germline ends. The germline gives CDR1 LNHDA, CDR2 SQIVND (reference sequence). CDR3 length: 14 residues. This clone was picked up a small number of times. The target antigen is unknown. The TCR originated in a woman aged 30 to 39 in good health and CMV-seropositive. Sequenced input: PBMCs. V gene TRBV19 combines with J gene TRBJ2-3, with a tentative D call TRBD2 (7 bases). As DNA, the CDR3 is TGTGCCAGTAGGGATCCGGAGGGGGGGGATACGCAGTATTTT. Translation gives CASRDPEGGDTQYF. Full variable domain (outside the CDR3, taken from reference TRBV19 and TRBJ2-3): DGGITQSPKYLFRKEGQNVTLSCEQNLNHDAMYWYRQDPGQGLRLIYYSQIVNDFQKGDIAEGYSVSREKKESFPLTVTSAQKNPTAFYLCASRDPEGGDTQYFGPGTRLTVL.